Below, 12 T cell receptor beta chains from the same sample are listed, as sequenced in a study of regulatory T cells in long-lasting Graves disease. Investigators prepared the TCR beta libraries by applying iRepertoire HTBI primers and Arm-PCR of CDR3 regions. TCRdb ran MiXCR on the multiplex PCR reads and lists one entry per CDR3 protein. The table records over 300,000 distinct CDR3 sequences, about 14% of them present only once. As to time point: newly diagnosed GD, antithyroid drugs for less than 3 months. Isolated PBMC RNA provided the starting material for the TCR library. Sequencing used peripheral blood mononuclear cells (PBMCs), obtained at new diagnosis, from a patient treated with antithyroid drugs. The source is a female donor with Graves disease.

CDR3 DNA sequence: TGTGCCAGCACAAGGGGCCTGGAAGCACCAGATACGCAGTATTTT. Encoded protein: CASTRGLEAPDTQYF. This chain links TRBV9 with TRBJ2-3; the D gene is possibly TRBD1 (5 bases). The CDR3 totals 15 residues. Trimming stripped 6 bases from V and 4 bases from J, with 18 bases between. In germline, CDR1 is SGDLS, CDR2 YYNGEE.

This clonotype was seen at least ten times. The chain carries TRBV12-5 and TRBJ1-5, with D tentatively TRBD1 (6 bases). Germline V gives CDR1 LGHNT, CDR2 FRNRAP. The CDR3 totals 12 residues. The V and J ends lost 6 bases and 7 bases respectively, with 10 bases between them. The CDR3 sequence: CASGNGGQPQHF. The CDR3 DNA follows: TGTGCTAGTGGAAACGGGGGCCAGCCCCAGCATTTT.

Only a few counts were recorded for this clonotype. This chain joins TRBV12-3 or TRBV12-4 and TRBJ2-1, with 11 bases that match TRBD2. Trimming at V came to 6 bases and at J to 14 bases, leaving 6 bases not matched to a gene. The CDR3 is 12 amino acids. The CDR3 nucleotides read TGTGCCAGCAGGGTAACGGGACTAGCGGAGTTCTTC. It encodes CASRVTGLAEFF.

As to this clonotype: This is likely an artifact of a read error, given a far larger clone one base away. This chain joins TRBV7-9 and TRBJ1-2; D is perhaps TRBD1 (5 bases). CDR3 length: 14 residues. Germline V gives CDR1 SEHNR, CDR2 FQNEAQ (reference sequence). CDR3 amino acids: CACSLSGLRTGYTF. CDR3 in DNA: TGTGCCTGCAGCTTATCGGGCCTCAGGACAGGCTACACCTTC.

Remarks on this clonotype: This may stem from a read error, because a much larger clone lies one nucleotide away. CDR3 nucleotides: TGCGGTGCTCCCAGACAGGGGTCAGAGACCCAGTACTTC. Translating it yields CGAPRQGSETQYF. The V and J genes are TRBV20-1 and TRBJ2-5; 8 positions match TRBD1. Germline-derived CDR1 and CDR2 are DFQATT and SNEGSKA (reference sequence). The CDR3 consists of 13 residues.

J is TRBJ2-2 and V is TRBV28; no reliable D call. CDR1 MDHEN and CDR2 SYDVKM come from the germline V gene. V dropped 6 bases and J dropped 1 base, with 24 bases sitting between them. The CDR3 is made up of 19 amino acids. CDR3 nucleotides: TGTGCCAGCAGCTTTCCCCGGCGGAGACCCCTGGTGAACACCGGGGAGCTGTTTTTT. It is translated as CASSFPRRRPLVNTGELFF.

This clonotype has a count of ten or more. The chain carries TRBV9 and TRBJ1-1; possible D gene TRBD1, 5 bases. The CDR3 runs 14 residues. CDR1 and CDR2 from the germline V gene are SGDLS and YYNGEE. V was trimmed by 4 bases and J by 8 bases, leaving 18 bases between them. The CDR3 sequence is CASSPTGESLEAFF. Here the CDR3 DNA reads TGTGCCAGCAGCCCCACGGGGGAATCTCTGGAAGCTTTCTTT.

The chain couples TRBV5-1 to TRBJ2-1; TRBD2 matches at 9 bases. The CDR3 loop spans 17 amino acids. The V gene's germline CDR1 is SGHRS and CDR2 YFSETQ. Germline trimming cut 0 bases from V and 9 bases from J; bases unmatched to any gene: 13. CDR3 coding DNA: TGCGCCAGCAGCTTGGGAGGGGGAGCGGGAGGCGTTCGTGAGCAGTTCTTC. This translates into CASSLGGGAGGVREQFF.

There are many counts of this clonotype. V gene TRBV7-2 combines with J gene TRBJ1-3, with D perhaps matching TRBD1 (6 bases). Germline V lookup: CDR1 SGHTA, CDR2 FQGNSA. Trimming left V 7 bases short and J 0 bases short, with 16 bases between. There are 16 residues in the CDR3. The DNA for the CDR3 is TGTGCCAGCAACCCGACGGGGGCTCACTCTGGAAACACCATATATTTT. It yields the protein CASNPTGAHSGNTIYF.

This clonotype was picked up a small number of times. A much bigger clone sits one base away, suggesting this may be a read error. The CDR3 sequence: CASSYVNTGELFF. The CDR3 DNA is TGTGCCAGCAGTTATGTGAACACCGGGGAGCTGTTTTTT. V is TRBV6-2 or TRBV6-3 and J is TRBJ2-2; D gene unclear. Germline assignment: CDR1 MNHEY and CDR2 SVGEGT. V shed 3 bases and J shed 1 base, with 3 bases lying between them. CDR3 length: 13 residues.

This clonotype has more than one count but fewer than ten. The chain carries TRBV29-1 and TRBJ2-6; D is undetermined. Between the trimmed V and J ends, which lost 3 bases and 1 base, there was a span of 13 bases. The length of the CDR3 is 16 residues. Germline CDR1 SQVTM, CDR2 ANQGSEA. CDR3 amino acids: CSVEVSLSSGANVLTF. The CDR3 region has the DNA TGCAGCGTTGAGGTCTCCTTGTCTTCTGGGGCCAACGTCCTGACTTTC. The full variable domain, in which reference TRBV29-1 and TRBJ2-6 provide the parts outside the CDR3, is SAVISQKPSRDICQRGTSLTIQCQVDSQVTMMFWYRQQPGQSLTLIATANQGSEATYESGFVIDKFPISRPNLTFSTLTVSNMSPEDSSIYLCSVEVSLSSGANVLTFGAGSRLTVL.

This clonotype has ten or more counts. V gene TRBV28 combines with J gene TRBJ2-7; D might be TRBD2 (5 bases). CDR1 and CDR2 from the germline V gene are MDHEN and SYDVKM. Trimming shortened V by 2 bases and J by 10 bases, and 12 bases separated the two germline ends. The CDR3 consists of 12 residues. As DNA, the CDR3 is TGTGCCAGCAGTTTAGTAGAGGGTAGTCAGTACTTC. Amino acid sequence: CASSLVEGSQYF.